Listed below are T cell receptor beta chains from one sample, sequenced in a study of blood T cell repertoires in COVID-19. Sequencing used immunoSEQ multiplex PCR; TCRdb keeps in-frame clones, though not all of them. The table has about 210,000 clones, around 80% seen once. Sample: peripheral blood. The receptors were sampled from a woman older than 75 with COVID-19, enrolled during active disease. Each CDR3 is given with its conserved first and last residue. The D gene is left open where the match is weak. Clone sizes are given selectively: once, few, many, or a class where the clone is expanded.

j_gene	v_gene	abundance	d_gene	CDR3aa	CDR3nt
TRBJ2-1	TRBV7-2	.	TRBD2	CASSLENGGGKFF	TGTGCCAGCAGCTTAGAGAATGGCGGGGGAAAGTTCTTC
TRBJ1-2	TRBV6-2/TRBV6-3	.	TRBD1	CASSYSRTGLYGYTF	TGTGCCAGCAGTTACTCTCGGACAGGGCTTTATGGCTACACCTTC
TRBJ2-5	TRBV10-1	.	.	CASSETRGVRETQYF	TGCGCCAGCAGTGAGACCAGGGGAGTGAGGGAGACCCAGTACTTC
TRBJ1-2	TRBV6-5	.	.	CASSIVRLGLLLNTF	TGTGCCAGCAGCATCGTTCGTCTTGGGTTACTATTAAACACCTTC
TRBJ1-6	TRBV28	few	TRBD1	CASRSDRSSYNSPLHF	TGTGCCAGCAGATCGGACAGGAGCTCCTATAATTCACCCCTCCACTTT
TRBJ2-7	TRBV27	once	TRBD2	CASRISGGYTYEQYF	TGTGCCAGCAGAATTAGCGGGGGGTATACCTACGAGCAGTACTTC
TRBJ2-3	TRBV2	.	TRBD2	CASSKRDTDTQYF	TGTGCCAGCAGCAAGCGGGACACAGATACGCAGTATTTT
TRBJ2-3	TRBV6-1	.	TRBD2	CASSEALAGSNTQYF	TGTGCCAGCAGTGAAGCACTAGCGGGGTCAAACACGCAGTATTTT
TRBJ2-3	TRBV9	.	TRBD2	CASSDSGGLITDTQYF	TGTGCCAGCAGCGATAGCGGGGGCTTGATCACAGATACGCAGTATTTT
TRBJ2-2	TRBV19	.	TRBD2	CASSSPGGAVGELFF	TGTGCCAGTAGTAGTCCGGGGGGGGCCGTCGGGGAGCTGTTTTTT
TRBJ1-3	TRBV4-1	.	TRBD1	CASSQTGQGVDTIYF	TGCGCCAGCAGCCAAACGGGACAGGGTGTGGACACCATATATTTT
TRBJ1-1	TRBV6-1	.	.	CASSEQTPLNTEAFF	TGTGCCAGCAGTGAACAGACACCCTTGAACACTGAAGCTTTCTTT
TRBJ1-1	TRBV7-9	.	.	CASSYQGNTEAFF	TGTGCCAGCAGCTATCAGGGGAACACTGAAGCTTTCTTT
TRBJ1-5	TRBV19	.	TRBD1	CASSVDRMVSNQPQHF	TGTGCCAGTAGCGTGGACAGGATGGTGAGCAATCAGCCCCAGCATTTT
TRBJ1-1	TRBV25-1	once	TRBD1	CASSRTGQTEAFF	TGTGCCAGCAGCCGGACAGGCCAGACTGAAGCTTTCTTT
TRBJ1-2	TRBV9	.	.	CASSVRDLAQTTYGYTF	TGTGCCAGCAGCGTCCGGGATCTAGCTCAGACCACCTATGGCTACACCTTC
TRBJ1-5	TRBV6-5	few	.	CASSNRQSNQPQHF	TGTGCCAGCAGTAACCGACAGAGCAATCAGCCCCAGCATTTT
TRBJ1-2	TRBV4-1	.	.	CASSQEPQGPYGYTF	TGCGCCAGCAGCCAAGAGCCACAGGGCCCCTATGGCTACACCTTC
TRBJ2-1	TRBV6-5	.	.	CASTRGLYNEQFF	TGTGCCAGCACCCGGGGACTCTACAATGAGCAGTTCTTC
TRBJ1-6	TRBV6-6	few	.	CASSYLRDIYNSPLHF	TGTGCCAGCAGTTACCTCCGGGATATCTATAATTCACCCCTCCACTTT